This T cell receptor beta chain was identified in a study of cytomegalovirus exposure and HLA in healthy donors. As for this clone: The antigen is not known.

The germline V gene encodes CDR1 SGDLS and CDR2 YYNGEE. The J segment lost 7 bases and the V segment lost 1 base, leaving 7 bases of the junction unmatched. The CDR3 loop spans 15 amino acids. Points from the study as a whole: There were over 150 TCR beta chains listed as cytomegalovirus-associated.

Assay: immunoSEQ multiplex PCR; the TCRdb copy retains only in-frame clones and omits some. The sample has 300,000 or so clones, approximately 91% seen once. The sequenced material came from PBMCs. The V gene is TRBV9, the J gene TRBJ1-4; TRBD1 matches at 7 bases. The clonotype was recovered from a man aged 25 to 40 in good health and CMV-seronegative. Written as DNA, the CDR3 is TGTGCCAGCAGCGTATCGACAGGGAGAAGTGAAAAACTGTTTTTT. This encodes CASSVSTGRSEKLFF. The complete variable domain, with remaining parts taken from reference TRBV9 and TRBJ1-4, reads DSGVTQTPKHLITATGQRVTLRCSPRSGDLSVYWYQQSLDQGLQFLIQYYNGEERAKGNILERFSAQQFPDLHSELNLSSLELGDSALYFCASSVSTGRSEKLFFGSGTQLSVL.